The source of this TCR beta chain is a study of lymphopenia after photon versus proton radiotherapy. The study's findings and limits: Under photons, naive T cells and diversity fell while effector/memory populations rose. Survival link was tested only in deceased patients; proton benefit remains a possibility. After the lymphocyte nadir, photon-treated repertoires showed oligoclonal expansion, especially of CD8+ Temra cells. Larger post-nadir TCR diversity loss correlated inversely with survival in deceased patients.

Comment on this clone: Antigen specificity is unknown.

Sequenced by immunoSEQ multiplex PCR; TCRdb stores in-frame clones only, minus some. Found here are around 28,000 clones, roughly four fifths of them singletons; the top ten hold roughly 31%. Trimming shortened V by 3 bases and J by 9 bases, and 9 bases separated the two germline ends. Germline V CDR1 and CDR2: LGHNT, FRNRAP. CDR3 length: 12 residues. This sequence was found in a man between 50 and 59 years old with gastric cancer. The rearrangement uses TRBV12-5 and TRBJ2-1; possible D gene TRBD1, 6 bases. The sample in question was peripheral blood, obtained from a patient treated with photon-based radiotherapy. In nucleotides, the CDR3 is TGTGCTAGTGGTTTTCCGGACAGTGAGCAGTTCTTC. Amino acid sequence: CASGFPDSEQFF. Using reference TRBV12-5 and TRBJ2-1 for the parts outside the CDR3, the full variable domain is DARVTQTPRHKVTEMGQEVTMRCQPILGHNTVFWYRQTMMQGLELLAYFRNRAPLDDSGMPKDRFSAEMPDATLATLKIQPSEPRDSAVYFCASGFPDSEQFFGPGTRLTVL.